The source of this T cell receptor (beta chain) is a study of CD8 T cells in Susac syndrome. This CDR3 has 16 residues. CDR1 is MNHNS and CDR2 is SASEGT in the germline V gene. Trimming removed 5 bases at V and 2 bases at J, with 19 bases between. cDNA came from about 0.5 to 1 ug RNA primed by random hexamers. The TCR beta CDR3 was amplified by immunoSEQ multiplex PCR across 54 Vbeta, 13 Jbeta. A single record per CDR3 protein comes from TCRdb applying MiXCR to the immunoSEQ multiplex PCR reads. The sample records about 440,000 distinct CDR3 sequences, more than 80% being singletons. Sequencing of TCR beta was performed on blood CD8+ T cells and on blood CD4+ T cells. Control patients had untreated stable or active relapsing-remitting multiple sclerosis by revised McDonald criteria. Details on this clonotype: In this CDR3 the conserved last residue, phenylalanine or tryptophan, is missing, so a read error is likely.

The chain couples TRBV6-1 to TRBJ2-7; D is ambiguous. The receptor comes from a human donor with multiple sclerosis. The sequencing input was CD8+ T cells from PBMCs. CDR3 amino acids: CASSTWVRNNPYEQYL. The CDR3 nucleotides are TGTGCCAGCAGTACGTGGGTCAGAAATAACCCCTACGAGCAGTACCTC.